This T cell receptor beta chain was profiled in a study of blood T cell repertoires in COVID-19. Overall study: Donors in the United States, Italy and Spain gave samples during acute or convalescent COVID-19. Sources were T cells, B-cell-depleted T cells, or PBMCs; the material itself was cDNA or gDNA.

The junction had 17 bases not matched to a gene; V was cut back by 3 bases and J by 10 bases. Germline V gives CDR1 WSHSY, CDR2 SAAADI. The length of the CDR3 is 18 residues. In the original workflow: Reference gene primer amplification gave nucleated cell count estimates. Data came from immunoSEQ multiplex PCR; TCRdb stores just in-frame clones and leaves some out. The D gene and trimming were derived from the DNA, and the V and J assignments and clone size from that table. The sample includes 30,000 to 40,000 clones, about 74% seen only once; the top ten take 16%. V gene TRBV10-2 combines with J gene TRBJ2-3; TRBD1 agrees at 12 bases. The source is a human donor in a cohort sampled during active COVID-19. Material for sequencing was peripheral blood. In nucleotides, the CDR3 is TGCGCCAGCAGTGATCTCGGGACAGGGGGCGCGAGGACGCGGGCGCAGTATTTT. Translation: CASSDLGTGGARTRAQYF.